These 20 T cell receptor beta chains share one sample of origin, sequenced in a study of blood T cell repertoires in COVID-19. Here immunoSEQ multiplex PCR was the method, and the copy in TCRdb shows in-frame clones only, minus some. The sample yields about 240,000 clones, around 80% seen once. The specimen sequenced was peripheral blood. All receptors derive from a woman in her late teens or twenties with acute or convalescent COVID-19.

The rearrangement links TRBV28 to TRBJ2-5, with a tentative D call TRBD2 (5 bases). The V gene's germline CDR1 is MDHEN and CDR2 SYDVKM. The CDR3 is 16 amino acids. Trimming took off 5 bases at V and 2 bases at J, with 18 bases between the two ends. The CDR3 nucleotides are TGTGCCAGCAGTACACCGGGATCCGGAGAGCAAGAGACCCAGTACTTC. As protein: CASSTPGSGEQETQYF. Together with reference TRBV28 and TRBJ2-5, the CDR3 gives the full variable domain: DVKVTQSSRYLVKRTGEKVFLECVQDMDHENMFWYRQDPGLGLRLIYFSYDVKMKEKGDIPEGYSVSREKKERFSLILESASTNQTSMYLCASSTPGSGEQETQYFGPGTRLLVL.

The chain couples TRBV28 to TRBJ1-2; 9 bases agree with TRBD1. V lost 4 bases, J lost 7 bases, and 10 bases stayed unmatched. Germline V gene data show CDR1 as MDHEN and CDR2 as SYDVKM. The CDR3 sequence is 15 residues long. In DNA form, the CDR3 reads TGTGCCAGCAGTTGGGGGGGCGGGACAGGGTTTGGCTACACCTTC. This sequence encodes CASSWGGGTGFGYTF.

The rearrangement joins TRBV10-3 to TRBJ1-2, with D possibly TRBD1 on 6 matching bases. V lost 1 base to trimming and J lost 2 bases, with 11 bases between them. Looked up from germline, CDR1 is ENHRY and CDR2 is SYGVKD. The CDR3 runs to 15 residues. The CDR3 DNA reads as TGTGCCATCAGTGAGTGGGACACCAAAAACTATGGCTACACCTTC. Its translation is CAISEWDTKNYGYTF.

The chain is built from TRBV2 and TRBJ2-7, with 10 positions matching TRBD2. The ends lost 6 bases at V and 6 bases at J; junction bases unmatched: 5. The CDR3 covers 13 residues. CDR1 is SNHLY, CDR2 FYNNEI, per germline. CDR3 DNA: TGTGCCAGCAGCCCTAGCGGGAGAATCGAGCAGTACTTC. Translation: CASSPSGRIEQYF.

The chain has TRBV14 and TRBJ1-2; D may be TRBD1 (5 bases). In germline, CDR1 is SGHDN, CDR2 FVKESK. The CDR3 has 12 residues. Trimming cost V 4 bases and J 6 bases, with 9 bases left between them. This CDR3 reads CASSRQTDGYTF. The CDR3 nucleotides read TGTGCCAGCAGCCGACAGACGGATGGCTACACCTTC.

This chain uses TRBV7-9 with TRBJ2-7, with 7 nucleotides matching TRBD1. The CDR3 extends over 12 amino acids. Germline lookup yields CDR1 SEHNR and CDR2 FQNEAQ (reference sequence). V gave up 7 bases and J gave up 2 bases; unmatched junction bases: 2. The CDR3, as DNA: TGTGCCAGCATAGGACAGGCCTACGAGCAGTACTTC. Translated: CASIGQAYEQYF. Based on the CDR3 plus reference TRBV7-9 and TRBJ2-7, the full variable domain is DTGVSQNPRHKITKRGQNVTFRCDPISEHNRLYWYRQTLGQGPEFLTYFQNEAQLEKSRLLSDRFSAERPKGSFSTLEIQRTEQGDSAMYLCASIGQAYEQYFGPGTRLTVT.

The count of this clone is one. The J gene is TRBJ2-1, the V gene TRBV7-3; possibly TRBD2 for D (6 bases). The CDR3 totals 15 residues. Per the germline V gene, CDR1 is SGHTA and CDR2 is FQGTGA. V was shortened by 5 bases and J by 4 bases, with 15 bases between the two germline ends. DNA for the CDR3: TGTGCCAGCAGCAGTGGGACTGCATCATACAATGAGCAGTTCTTC. It specifies CASSSGTASYNEQFF.

The V call is TRBV3-1 (or the pseudogene TRBV3-2), the J call TRBJ2-7, with TRBD2 as a possible D gene (5 bases). CDR3 size: 13 residues. CDR1 and CDR2 from the germline V gene are LGHDT and YNNKEL (reference sequence). V was pared by 1 base and J by 4 bases, with 8 bases between. For the CDR3, the DNA is TGTGCCAGCAGCCAAGTGAGCGGATACGAGCAGTACTTC. Protein sequence: CASSQVSGYEQYF.

The table lists this clone with a count of one. An end of the junction differs from the germline gene, which may be a read error. This sequence joins TRBV7-9 and TRBJ1-2, with D perhaps TRBD1 (5 bases). Germline V gene sequence: CDR1 SEHNR, CDR2 FQNEAQ (reference sequence). The CDR3 spans 11 residues. The CDR3 region has the DNA TGTGCCAGCAGCTTACCCCAAAGGACACACTTC. It codes for CASSLPQRTHF.

V is TRBV12-3 or TRBV12-4 and J is TRBJ1-2; D may be TRBD1 (5 bases). CDR3 length: 13 amino acids. Trimming pared 3 bases from V and 4 bases from J, leaving 9 bases between. CDR3 sequence (DNA): TGTGCCAGCAGTTTTAAGGGGTTCTATGGCTACACCTTC. Translation gives CASSFKGFYGYTF.

The chain links TRBV30 to TRBJ1-1; a weak D match, TRBD1 (6 bases). Germline CDR1 GTSNPN, CDR2 SVGIG (reference sequence). The CDR3 spans 16 residues. V lost 3 bases and J 0 bases, leaving 17 bases between the germline ends. The CDR3 loop is CAWSLQGQRMNTEAFF. The CDR3 DNA sequence: TGTGCCTGGAGCCTCCAGGGGCAACGGATGAACACTGAAGCTTTCTTT.

The V and J genes are TRBV27 and TRBJ2-6; 9 nucleotides match TRBD2. After removal of 6 bases from V and 3 bases from J, the junction contained 3 bases not matched to a gene. Per germline, CDR1 MNHEY and CDR2 SMNVEV (reference sequence). The CDR3 runs 15 residues. The CDR3 DNA reads as TGTGCCAGCAGGCTAGCGGGGTTTGGGGCCAACGTCCTGACTTTC. Its translation is CASRLAGFGANVLTF.

This chain uses TRBV18 with TRBJ2-3; no firm D call. Deletions cut 2 bases from V and 0 bases from J, with 9 bases between. Germline CDR1 is KGHSH and CDR2 is LQKENI. This CDR3 contains 15 residues. CDR3 in amino acids: CASSPTLSSTDTQYF. The CDR3 region has the DNA TGTGCCAGCTCACCAACTCTCTCTAGCACAGATACGCAGTATTTT.

CDR3 amino acids: CASSGEAGETQYF. The CDR3 DNA sequence: TGTGCCAGCAGCGGAGAGGCTGGGGAGACCCAGTACTTC. The genes are TRBV2 and TRBJ2-5; no clear D gene. Germline CDR1 and CDR2: SNHLY and FYNNEI. V gave up 6 bases and J gave up 5 bases, with 13 bases separating them. The CDR3 length is 13 residues.

The chain links TRBV4-3 to TRBJ2-3; TRBD1 matches 12 bases. The germline gives CDR1 LGHNA, CDR2 YSLEER. CDR3 length: 17 amino acids. Trimming removed 3 bases from V and 5 bases from J; junction bases left unmatched: 9. Written as DNA, the CDR3 is TGCGCCAGCAGCCATTACGGGGACAGGGGGCGCGGAGATACGCAGTATTTT. This sequence encodes CASSHYGDRGRGDTQYF.

The rearrangement links TRBV21-1 to TRBJ1-2; no check of the table's D call, TRBD1, against the DNA was made. TRBV21-1 is a pseudogene locus. The CDR3 has 17 amino acids. In DNA form, the CDR3 reads TGTGCCAGCAGCAAAGTACACCCGGGACAGGGAAACTATGGCTACACCTTC. It encodes CASSKVHPGQGNYGYTF.

In this sample, this clone turned up a few times. The genes are TRBV14 and TRBJ2-1, with D perhaps matching TRBD1 (5 bases). Trimming cost V 0 bases and J 0 bases, with 15 bases left between them. Germline values: CDR1 SGHDN, CDR2 FVKESK. CDR3 size: 18 residues. The CDR3 spells CASSQDWLTASSYNEQFF. The CDR3 bases are TGTGCCAGCAGCCAAGATTGGTTGACAGCGAGCTCCTACAATGAGCAGTTCTTC.

Only a few counts were recorded for this clone. This sequence joins TRBV18 and TRBJ1-6; D uncertain. Germline V gene lookup returns CDR1 KGHSH and CDR2 LQKENI. The V gene lost 3 bases and the J gene lost 6 bases, with 9 bases spanning the gap. This CDR3 is built from 14 residues. The CDR3 DNA is TGTGCCAGCTCACCGGACTCCCTTAATTCACCCCTCCACTTT. Its protein is CASSPDSLNSPLHF.

This clone has a single count. The chain employs TRBV5-4 and TRBJ1-1; 10 bases agree with TRBD1. V shed 1 base, J shed 0 bases, and the junction held 6 bases outside the gene matches. The CDR3 is made up of 17 amino acids. Germline CDR1 and CDR2: SGHNT and YYREEE (reference sequence). In DNA, the CDR3 is TGTGCCAGCAGCTTGCGACAGGGGGCGGGGATGAACACTGAAGCTTTCTTT. Its protein product is CASSLRQGAGMNTEAFF.

This sequence joins TRBV5-6 and TRBJ1-4; D call uncertain. The CDR3 has 13 amino acids. The V gene's germline CDR1 is SGHDT and CDR2 YYEEEE. Trimming pared 0 bases from V and 10 bases from J, leaving 10 bases between. CDR3 bases: TGTGCCAGCAGCTTGGGGCACCGAGGAAAACTGTTTTTT. It translates to CASSLGHRGKLFF.